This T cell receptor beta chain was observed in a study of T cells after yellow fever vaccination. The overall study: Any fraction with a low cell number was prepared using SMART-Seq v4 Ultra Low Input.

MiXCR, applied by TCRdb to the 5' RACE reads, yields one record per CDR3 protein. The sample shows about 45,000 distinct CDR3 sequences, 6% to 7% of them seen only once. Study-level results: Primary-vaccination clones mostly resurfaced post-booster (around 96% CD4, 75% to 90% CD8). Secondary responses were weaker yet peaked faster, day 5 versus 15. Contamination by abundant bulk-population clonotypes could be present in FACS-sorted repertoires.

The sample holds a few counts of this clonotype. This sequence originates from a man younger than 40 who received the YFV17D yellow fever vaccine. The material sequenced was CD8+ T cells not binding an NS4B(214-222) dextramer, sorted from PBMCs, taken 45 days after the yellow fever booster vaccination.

The CDR3 nucleotides read TGTGCCAGCAGTGAAGAGGGGGCGCCTAATCAGCCCCAGCATTTT. Residues: CASSEEGAPNQPQHF. The chain carries TRBV6-1 and TRBJ1-5; 7 bases map to TRBD1. J lost 4 bases, V lost 1 base, and 4 bases had no gene match. The length of the CDR3 is 15 residues. Per the germline V gene, CDR1 is MNHNS and CDR2 is SASEGT.